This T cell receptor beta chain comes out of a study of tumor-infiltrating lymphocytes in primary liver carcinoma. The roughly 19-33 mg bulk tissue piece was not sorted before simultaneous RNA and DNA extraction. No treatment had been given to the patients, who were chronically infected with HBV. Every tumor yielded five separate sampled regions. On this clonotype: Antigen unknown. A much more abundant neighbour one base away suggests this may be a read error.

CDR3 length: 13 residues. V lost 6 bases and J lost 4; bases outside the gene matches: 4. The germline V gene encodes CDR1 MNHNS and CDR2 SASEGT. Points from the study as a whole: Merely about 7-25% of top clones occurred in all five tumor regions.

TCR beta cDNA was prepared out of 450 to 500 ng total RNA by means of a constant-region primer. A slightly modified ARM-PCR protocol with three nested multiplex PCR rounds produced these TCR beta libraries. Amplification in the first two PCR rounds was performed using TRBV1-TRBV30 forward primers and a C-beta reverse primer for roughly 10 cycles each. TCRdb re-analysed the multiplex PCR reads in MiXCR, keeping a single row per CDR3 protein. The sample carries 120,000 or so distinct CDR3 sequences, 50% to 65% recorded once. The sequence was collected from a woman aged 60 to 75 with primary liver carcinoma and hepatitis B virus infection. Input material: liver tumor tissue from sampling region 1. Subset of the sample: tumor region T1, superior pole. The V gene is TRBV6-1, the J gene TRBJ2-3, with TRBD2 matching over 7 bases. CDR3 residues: CASRGGVSDTQYF. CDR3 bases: TGTGCCAGCAGGGGAGGGGTCTCAGATACGCAGTATTTT.